This T cell receptor (beta chain) emerged from a study of T cell clonotyping in hematopoietic cell transplantation (dated by TCRdb to the early 2020s). At the level of the whole study: Pretransplant samples from recipients were collected after cytoreduction. The study collected roughly 150 blood samples from 30 to 40 consecutive transplant recipients and their related donors. Patient recruitment ran from 2015 to early 2017, and follow-up continued until September 2020 or death.

The immunoSEQ assay, a bias-controlled multiplex PCR with V- and J-specific primers, was used to amplify TCR beta CDR3 regions from genomic DNA. In a second PCR step, a proprietary barcode and Illumina adapter sequences were attached to the CDR3 amplicons. CDR3 libraries were sequenced on an Illumina MiSeq instrument. From the authors' description of their analysis: Export and quality control were done with immunoSEQ Analyzer 3.0, while downstream analyses used R Bioconductor and Immunarch. Only productive rearrangements in the normalized downsampled data set were used to calculate repertoire metrics. In the normalized cohort, a clonotype counted as pathologically expanded if the clonotype was larger than 5 templates. The Inverse Simpson Index was used to measure repertoire diversity. To capture all clonotypes, CMV-specificity analyses were performed on the non-normalized data set. TCRdb carries this immuneACCESS record with in-frame sequences only. Its versions omit some clonotypes, under half of them owing to an unresolved V gene in the studies checked, with the rest unexplained. V, J and clone size were drawn from that table, and D and trimming were deduced from the DNA. Here the sample has roughly 30,000 clones; about 83% occur a single time. Around 6.5% of the sample is in the top ten clones.

Regarding this clone: It has no known antigen specificity. The sample holds no much larger clone one base away, and base qualities are not on file.

This specimen's time point label, per the study, means: recipient sample about 28 days before transplant, after cytoreduction. Recipient blood was collected about 28 days before transplant and at days 30, 100 and 180 after transplant. Using Nuclei Lysis Solution, genomic DNA was extracted from unfractionated peripheral blood mononuclear cells that were either fresh or cryopreserved. General conclusions and limits of the study: The sample size was limited, and CD4 and CD8 repertoire contributions could not be separated because cells were not sorted. Inverse Simpson Index values from donors and from recipients before transplant predicted broader TCR repertoire diversity after transplant. After transplant, TCR diversity in recipients dropped, and pathologically expanded clonotypes climbed progressively between day 30 and day 180. Recipient repertoires showed only a small fraction of overlap with donor repertoires, and over 97% appeared de novo at the given depth.

CDR1 and CDR2, per the germline V gene (reference sequence), are SGHNT and YYREEE. V loses 2 bases, J loses 0 bases, and the germline ends lie 6 bases apart. From cysteine to phenylalanine, the CDR3 is 14 amino acids long. Just the 42-base CDR3 DNA is kept, in frame starting at base 1. The input for sequencing was peripheral blood mononuclear cells, taken before stem cell transplant. This clonotype was sampled from a woman aged 25 to 45 with chronic myeloid leukemia. Some clones in this sample may be carry-over from other donors' samples. The receptor chain draws on TRBV5-4 and TRBJ1-5; a confident D gene designation cannot be given. Here the CDR3 is given as CASSFGISNQPQHF. The sequence in DNA is TGTGCCAGCAGCTTCGGCATTAGCAATCAGCCCCAGCATTTT.